This T cell receptor (beta chain) appears in the sequencing data of a study of cytomegalovirus exposure and HLA in healthy donors. Study-level points and caveats: Using a false discovery rate of 0.05, a later analysis showed that 16,951 TCR beta sequences were associated with HLA alleles.

Comment on this clone: The antigen remains unidentified.

The PCR employed 60 Vbeta primers together with 13 Jbeta primers. In the original analysis: It was a later analysis that counted 75 million to 90 million unique TCR beta chains, of which approximately 11 million were shared. TCRdb keeps only in-frame clones here, not all; method: immunoSEQ multiplex PCR. For V, J and clone size, that table is used; D and trimming come from the DNA. This table has 150,000 to 170,000 clones, roughly four fifths appearing once. Trimming took 3 bases from V and 0 from J, leaving 13 bases between them. Germline CDR1 is LNHNV and CDR2 is YYDKDF (reference sequence). The CDR3 is 16 residues long.

The TCR originated in a man between 18 and 29 years old in good health and CMV-seronegative. The sample was PBMCs. The V gene is TRBV15, the J gene TRBJ2-3; weak D call: TRBD2 (5 bases). CDR3: CATSRRVRASTDTQYF. The CDR3 DNA reads TGTGCCACCAGCAGGAGGGTGAGGGCTAGCACAGATACGCAGTATTTT. Supplemented by reference TRBV15 and TRBJ2-3, the full variable domain reads DAMVIQNPRYQVTQFGKPVTLSCSQTLNHNVMYWYQQKSSQAPKLLFHYYDKDFNNEADTPDNFQSRRPNTSFCFLDIRSPGLGDTAMYLCATSRRVRASTDTQYFGPGTRLTVL.